Listed below are T cell receptor beta chains from one sample, sequenced in a study of identical twins. TCRdb fed the 5' RACE reads into MiXCR, producing one record per CDR3 protein. The sample carries just under 550,000 distinct CDR3 sequences, 13% to 15% recorded once. This sample was shared with a second study, whose subject was yellow fever vaccine responses in identical twins.

Sequencing used CD4+ T cells sorted from blood. These receptor sequences come from a young woman in good health. Each CDR3 is given with its conserved first and last residue. The D gene is left open where the match is weak. The size entry is marked missing in some rows and otherwise reads once, few, many or a size class.

CDR3nt: TGTGCCATCAGTGGGCTAATCCAAGAGACCCAGTACTTC
CDR3aa: CAISGLIQETQYF
v_gene: TRBV10-3
abundance: few
j_gene: TRBJ2-5
d_gene: -

CDR3nt: TGTGCCAGCAGCCAAGTACCGAACCGGATCAATCAGCCCCAGCATTTT
CDR3aa: CASSQVPNRINQPQHF
v_gene: TRBV14
abundance: -
j_gene: TRBJ1-5
d_gene: -

CDR3nt: TGCAGTGCTAGAGGGGTGACGGGGGCAAGCCCCAATGAGCAGTTCTTC
CDR3aa: CSARGVTGASPNEQFF
v_gene: TRBV20-1
abundance: -
j_gene: TRBJ2-1
d_gene: -

CDR3nt: TGCGCCAGCAGCCGGGGACAGGGGTACTATGGCTACACCTTC
CDR3aa: CASSRGQGYYGYTF
v_gene: TRBV5-1
abundance: many
j_gene: TRBJ1-2
d_gene: TRBD1

CDR3nt: TGTGCCACCAGTGGCATTTCGGGGTATGGCTACACCTTC
CDR3aa: CATSGISGYGYTF
v_gene: TRBV24-1
abundance: few
j_gene: TRBJ1-2
d_gene: -

CDR3nt: TGTGCCAGCAGGGCAAGCAACACCGGGGAGCTGTTTTTT
CDR3aa: CASRASNTGELFF
v_gene: TRBV14
abundance: -
j_gene: TRBJ2-2
d_gene: -

CDR3nt: TGTGCCAGCACCCAGGGGGCCGGCCAGCAGTTCTTC
CDR3aa: CASTQGAGQQFF
v_gene: TRBV12-3/TRBV12-4
abundance: few
j_gene: TRBJ2-1
d_gene: TRBD1

CDR3nt: TGTGCCAGCAGCTTTGGAGGGGCGCGAGGGGCCAACGTCCTGACTTTC
CDR3aa: CASSFGGARGANVLTF
v_gene: TRBV7-2
abundance: once
j_gene: TRBJ2-6
d_gene: -

CDR3nt: TGTGCCAGCAGTCCTCCCCCGGGACAGGGGCCTCGGGACGAGCAGTACTTC
CDR3aa: CASSPPPGQGPRDEQYF
v_gene: TRBV12-3/TRBV12-4
abundance: -
j_gene: TRBJ2-7
d_gene: TRBD1

CDR3nt: TGTGCCAGCAACGGGGGGGCTAAAAACATTCAGTACTTC
CDR3aa: CASNGGAKNIQYF
v_gene: TRBV12-3/TRBV12-4
abundance: many
j_gene: TRBJ2-4
d_gene: TRBD2

CDR3nt: TGTGCCAGCAGCCAAGATTCGGGGACAGGGATCTATGGCTACACCTTC
CDR3aa: CASSQDSGTGIYGYTF
v_gene: TRBV3-1
abundance: few
j_gene: TRBJ1-2
d_gene: TRBD1

CDR3nt: TGCAGCGTTTCGAGGACCGATCTCACCCCCTACGAGCAGTACTTC
CDR3aa: CSVSRTDLTPYEQYF
v_gene: TRBV29-1
abundance: few
j_gene: TRBJ2-7
d_gene: -

CDR3nt: TGCAGCACAGGGGGTTGGTTGGACACTGAAGCTTTCTTT
CDR3aa: CSTGGWLDTEAFF
v_gene: TRBV29-1
abundance: -
j_gene: TRBJ1-1
d_gene: TRBD1

CDR3nt: TGTGCCAGCAGCTTAACGGCGCTAGCGGGTACCTACAATGAGCAGTTCTTC
CDR3aa: CASSLTALAGTYNEQFF
v_gene: TRBV7-3
abundance: few
j_gene: TRBJ2-1
d_gene: TRBD2

CDR3nt: TGTGCCAGCAGCTTATCGGGAGGGAAGGAGACCCAGTACTTC
CDR3aa: CASSLSGGKETQYF
v_gene: TRBV11-1
abundance: few
j_gene: TRBJ2-5
d_gene: TRBD2

CDR3nt: TGCGCCAGCAGTGAGTCCAGGCGGGAGAAGACCCAGTACTTC
CDR3aa: CASSESRREKTQYF
v_gene: TRBV10-2
abundance: many
j_gene: TRBJ2-5
d_gene: TRBD2

CDR3nt: TGTGCCAGCCGACCCCGGGGGGGCCGTGGGACCGGGGAGCTGTTTTTT
CDR3aa: CASRPRGGRGTGELFF
v_gene: TRBV12-3/TRBV12-4
abundance: many
j_gene: TRBJ2-2
d_gene: TRBD2

CDR3nt: TGCGCCAGCAGCCAAGTCTCCGTGGGACTAGCGGAAGCCAAAAACATTCAGTACTTC
CDR3aa: CASSQVSVGLAEAKNIQYF
v_gene: TRBV4-1
abundance: -
j_gene: TRBJ2-4
d_gene: TRBD2

CDR3nt: TGTGCCAGCAGTTACCAGGGGAAAGATACGCAGTATTTT
CDR3aa: CASSYQGKDTQYF
v_gene: TRBV6-5
abundance: -
j_gene: TRBJ2-3
d_gene: -

CDR3nt: TGCAGTGCTAGTCGCGATGACAGGGGACCGAGGGAGACCCAGTACTTC
CDR3aa: CSASRDDRGPRETQYF
v_gene: TRBV20-1
abundance: -
j_gene: TRBJ2-5
d_gene: TRBD1

CDR3nt: TGCGCCAGCAGCTTGGTGGCTTCTAGAACCACAGATACGCAGTATTTT
CDR3aa: CASSLVASRTTDTQYF
v_gene: TRBV5-1
abundance: few
j_gene: TRBJ2-3
d_gene: -

CDR3nt: TGTGCCAGCAGTTACTCGGTAGGGGGATTCGAGCAGTACTTC
CDR3aa: CASSYSVGGFEQYF
v_gene: TRBV6-5
abundance: few
j_gene: TRBJ2-7
d_gene: -

CDR3nt: TGTGCCAGCAGTTCGATCGTACGACTGATGCTAGCCAAAAACATTCAGTACTTC
CDR3aa: CASSSIVRLMLAKNIQYF
v_gene: TRBV6-2/TRBV6-3
abundance: -
j_gene: TRBJ2-4
d_gene: -

CDR3nt: TGTGCCAGCAGCTTATTACAGTACGAGCAGTACTTC
CDR3aa: CASSLLQYEQYF
v_gene: TRBV7-6
abundance: -
j_gene: TRBJ2-7
d_gene: -

CDR3nt: TGTGCCAGCAGGGAAGACAGGGGGCGCCCCGGAAACATTCAGTACTTC
CDR3aa: CASREDRGRPGNIQYF
v_gene: TRBV6-1
abundance: few
j_gene: TRBJ2-4
d_gene: TRBD1

CDR3nt: TGCGCCAGCAAGGGGTTTTCCTACGAGCAGTACTTC
CDR3aa: CASKGFSYEQYF
v_gene: TRBV5-1
abundance: few
j_gene: TRBJ2-7
d_gene: -

CDR3nt: TGTGCCAGCAGGGATAGCGGGATGGGTACCTACAATGAGCAGTTCTTC
CDR3aa: CASRDSGMGTYNEQFF
v_gene: TRBV12-3/TRBV12-4
abundance: -
j_gene: TRBJ2-1
d_gene: TRBD2

CDR3nt: TGCAGTGCTCGTCCCCCCGGGACAGGGTCCTACAATGAGCAGTTCTTC
CDR3aa: CSARPPGTGSYNEQFF
v_gene: TRBV20-1
abundance: -
j_gene: TRBJ2-1
d_gene: TRBD1

CDR3nt: TGTGCCAGCAGCAGCTCGACAGGAAAGGGCCACAATGAGCAGTTCTTC
CDR3aa: CASSSSTGKGHNEQFF
v_gene: TRBV21-1
abundance: -
j_gene: TRBJ2-1
d_gene: -

CDR3nt: TGTGCCACCGGGACAGGGGGAAGAACCGGGGAGCTGTTTTTT
CDR3aa: CATGTGGRTGELFF
v_gene: TRBV24-1
abundance: few
j_gene: TRBJ2-2
d_gene: TRBD1

CDR3nt: TGTGCCAGCAGCTTGGTGGATATAGAGCAGTACTTC
CDR3aa: CASSLVDIEQYF
v_gene: TRBV5-5
abundance: -
j_gene: TRBJ2-7
d_gene: -

CDR3nt: TGTGCCAGCAGCTGGTCGGAAGGGACCCAGTACTTC
CDR3aa: CASSWSEGTQYF
v_gene: TRBV12-3/TRBV12-4
abundance: many
j_gene: TRBJ2-5
d_gene: -

CDR3nt: TGTGCCAGCAGTGTGGGGGACCGAGGGGAAAAACTGTTTTTT
CDR3aa: CASSVGDRGEKLFF
v_gene: TRBV2
abundance: -
j_gene: TRBJ1-4
d_gene: -

CDR3nt: TGTGCCACCAGCAGAGTCCCAGGGGGCCCAACTAATGAAAAACTGTTTTTT
CDR3aa: CATSRVPGGPTNEKLFF
v_gene: TRBV15
abundance: -
j_gene: TRBJ1-4
d_gene: TRBD1

CDR3nt: TGTGCCAGCAGCCAAGGTACTAGCGGGGAATACGAGCAGTACTTC
CDR3aa: CASSQGTSGEYEQYF
v_gene: TRBV4-2
abundance: -
j_gene: TRBJ2-7
d_gene: TRBD2

CDR3nt: TGTGCCAGCAGTTACTCTGCAGGGATCCAAGAGACCCAGTACTTC
CDR3aa: CASSYSAGIQETQYF
v_gene: TRBV6-5
abundance: -
j_gene: TRBJ2-5
d_gene: -

CDR3nt: TGTGCCAGCAGTCGGGGGACTAGCTCCTACGAGCAGTACTTC
CDR3aa: CASSRGTSSYEQYF
v_gene: TRBV12-3/TRBV12-4
abundance: few
j_gene: TRBJ2-7
d_gene: TRBD2

CDR3nt: TGTGCCAGCAGCTTAGAAGGCGGGGTCGGAAACACCATATATTTT
CDR3aa: CASSLEGGVGNTIYF
v_gene: TRBV7-9
abundance: few
j_gene: TRBJ1-3
d_gene: -

CDR3nt: TGTGCCAGACCCCATATAGCGGGAGGGAACACCGGGGAGCTGTTTTTT
CDR3aa: CARPHIAGGNTGELFF
v_gene: TRBV7-2
abundance: -
j_gene: TRBJ2-2
d_gene: TRBD2

CDR3nt: TGTGCCATCAACCCGACAGGGGAAGTGGGCTACACCTTC
CDR3aa: CAINPTGEVGYTF
v_gene: TRBV10-3
abundance: few
j_gene: TRBJ1-2
d_gene: TRBD1

CDR3nt: TGTGCCAGCAGCTCGAGACAGACTTGGCAGCCCCAGCATTTT
CDR3aa: CASSSRQTWQPQHF
v_gene: TRBV6-2/TRBV6-3
abundance: -
j_gene: TRBJ1-5
d_gene: -

CDR3nt: TGTGCCAGCAGTTTTAGGCTTCCTAGCAATCAGCCCCAGCATTTT
CDR3aa: CASSFRLPSNQPQHF
v_gene: TRBV28
abundance: -
j_gene: TRBJ1-5
d_gene: -

CDR3nt: TGTGCCAGCAGTGATATGGGCAGGACGAGCAATGAGCAGTTCTTC
CDR3aa: CASSDMGRTSNEQFF
v_gene: TRBV2
abundance: few
j_gene: TRBJ2-1
d_gene: -

CDR3nt: TGTGCCAGCAGCCGACTAGCGGGAGGGGACTCCTACAATGAGCAGTTCTTC
CDR3aa: CASSRLAGGDSYNEQFF
v_gene: TRBV5-6
abundance: few
j_gene: TRBJ2-1
d_gene: TRBD2

CDR3nt: TGCGCCAGCACATTAGGGGCCGGAGGGGAAGCTTTCTTT
CDR3aa: CASTLGAGGEAFF
v_gene: TRBV5-1
abundance: few
j_gene: TRBJ1-1
d_gene: -

CDR3nt: TGTGCCAGCAGCGGGAGTTTGATCTCCTACGAGCAGTACTTC
CDR3aa: CASSGSLISYEQYF
v_gene: TRBV12-3/TRBV12-4
abundance: -
j_gene: TRBJ2-7
d_gene: -

CDR3nt: TGTGCCACCAGTGATCCGACTAGCGGGGGTCCCAATGAGCAGTTCTTC
CDR3aa: CATSDPTSGGPNEQFF
v_gene: TRBV24-1
abundance: many
j_gene: TRBJ2-1
d_gene: TRBD2

CDR3nt: TGTGCCAGCAGTTTACCCCTCTCGGGTTGGAATGGCTACACCTTC
CDR3aa: CASSLPLSGWNGYTF
v_gene: TRBV28
abundance: few
j_gene: TRBJ1-2
d_gene: -

CDR3nt: TGTGCCAGCAGCCAAGAGTTCCAGTGGCAGAAAAACATTCAGTACTTC
CDR3aa: CASSQEFQWQKNIQYF
v_gene: TRBV4-2
abundance: -
j_gene: TRBJ2-4
d_gene: -

CDR3nt: TGTGCCAGCAGCCAAGGAGTAGTTCAGAACACTGAAGCTTTCTTT
CDR3aa: CASSQGVVQNTEAFF
v_gene: TRBV3-1
abundance: -
j_gene: TRBJ1-1
d_gene: -

CDR3nt: TGTGCCAGCAGCTTAGTGATCGGGACTGAAGCTTTCTTT
CDR3aa: CASSLVIGTEAFF
v_gene: TRBV7-9
abundance: many
j_gene: TRBJ1-1
d_gene: -

CDR3nt: TGTGCCAGCAGCGTCGGAGCCGGGACAGTTCAAGAGACCCAGTACTTC
CDR3aa: CASSVGAGTVQETQYF
v_gene: TRBV9
abundance: -
j_gene: TRBJ2-5
d_gene: TRBD1

CDR3nt: TGTGCCAGCAGTTACCCAGGGGGAAGCTCCTACAATGAGCAGTTCTTC
CDR3aa: CASSYPGGSSYNEQFF
v_gene: TRBV6-5
abundance: many
j_gene: TRBJ2-1
d_gene: TRBD1

CDR3nt: TGCGCCTCAAGCTTGGAGGGGACTAACTACGAGCAGTACTTC
CDR3aa: CASSLEGTNYEQYF
v_gene: TRBV5-1
abundance: -
j_gene: TRBJ2-7
d_gene: TRBD2

CDR3nt: TGTGCCAGCAGCTTAGGGAGGGGGCTGACAGATACGCAGTATTTT
CDR3aa: CASSLGRGLTDTQYF
v_gene: TRBV11-2
abundance: few
j_gene: TRBJ2-3
d_gene: -